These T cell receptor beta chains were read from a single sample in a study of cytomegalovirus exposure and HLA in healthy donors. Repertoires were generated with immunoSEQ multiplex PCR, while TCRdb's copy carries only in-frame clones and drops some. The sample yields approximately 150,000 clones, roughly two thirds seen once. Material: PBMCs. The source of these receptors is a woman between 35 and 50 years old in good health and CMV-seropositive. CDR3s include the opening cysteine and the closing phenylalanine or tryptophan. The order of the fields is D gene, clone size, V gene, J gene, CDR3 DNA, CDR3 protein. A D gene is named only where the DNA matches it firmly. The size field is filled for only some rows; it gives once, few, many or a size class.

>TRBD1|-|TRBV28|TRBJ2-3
TGTGCCAGCAGCGGGACAGGGGATGTAGCCACAGATACGCAGTATTTT
CASSGTGDVATDTQYF
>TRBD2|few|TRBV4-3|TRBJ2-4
TGCGCCAGCAGCCAAGGACTAGCGGGAGGTTTAGCCAAAAACATTCAGTACTTC
CASSQGLAGGLAKNIQYF
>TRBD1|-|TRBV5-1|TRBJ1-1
TGCGCCAGCAGCTTGAGAGCAGGGGGCAAGAACACTGAAGCTTTCTTT
CASSLRAGGKNTEAFF
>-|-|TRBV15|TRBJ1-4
TGTGCCACCAGCAGAGGAGGGTTCGATGAAAAACTGTTTTTT
CATSRGGFDEKLFF
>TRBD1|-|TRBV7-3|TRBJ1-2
TGTGCCAGCAGCCTTTCCGGACAGGGAGGATATGGCTACACCTTC
CASSLSGQGGYGYTF
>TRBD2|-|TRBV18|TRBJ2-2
TGTGCCAGCTCACCTTTGCGGGAGTACACCGGGGAGCTGTTTTTT
CASSPLREYTGELFF
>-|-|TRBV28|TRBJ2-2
TGTGCCAGCAGTTTACGGGACAAGGGGAACACCGGGGAGCTGTTTTTT
CASSLRDKGNTGELFF
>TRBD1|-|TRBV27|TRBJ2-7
TGTGCCAGCAGAGGGAGACAGGGCTCCTACGAGCAGTACTTC
CASRGRQGSYEQYF
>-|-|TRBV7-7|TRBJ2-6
TGTGCTAGCAGCTTAGCCGCAGGTCCCCTCTCTGGGGCCAACGTCCTGACTTTC
CASSLAAGPLSGANVLTF
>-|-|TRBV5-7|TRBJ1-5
TGTGCCAGCAGCTTGGCGGCGGGTACTAATCAGCCCCAGCATTTT
CASSLAAGTNQPQHF